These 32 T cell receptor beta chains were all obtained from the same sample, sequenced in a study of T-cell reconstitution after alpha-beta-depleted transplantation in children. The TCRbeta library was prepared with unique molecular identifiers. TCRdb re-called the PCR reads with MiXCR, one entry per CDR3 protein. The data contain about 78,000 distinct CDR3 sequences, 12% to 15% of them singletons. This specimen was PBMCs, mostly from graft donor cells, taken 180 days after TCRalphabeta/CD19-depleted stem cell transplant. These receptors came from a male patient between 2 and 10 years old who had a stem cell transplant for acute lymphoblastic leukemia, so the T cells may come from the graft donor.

The DNA for the CDR3 is TGCGCCAGCCAAGGTCGGTCCTCTGGGGGAGAGACCCAGTACTTC. Translating gives CASQGRSSGGETQYF. The J gene is TRBJ2-5, the V gene TRBV5-1; D possibly matches TRBD1 or TRBD2 (5 bases each). Trimming removed 7 bases at V and 4 bases at J, with 20 bases between. The CDR3 runs 15 residues. Germline CDR1 reads SGHRS; CDR2 reads YFSETQ.

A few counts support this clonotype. The CDR3 DNA reads TGTGCCAGCAGTCCCCAATGGGGTTATGGCTACACCTTC. It encodes CASSPQWGYGYTF. V and J are TRBV28 and TRBJ1-2; unclear D gene. CDR1 and CDR2 from the germline V gene are MDHEN and SYDVKM. The CDR3 has 13 amino acids. Trimming pared 5 bases from V and 5 bases from J, leaving 12 bases between.

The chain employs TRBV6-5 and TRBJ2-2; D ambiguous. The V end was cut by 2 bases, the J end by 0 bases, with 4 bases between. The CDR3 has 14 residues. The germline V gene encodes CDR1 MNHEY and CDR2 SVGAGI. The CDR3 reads CASSYGPNTGELFF. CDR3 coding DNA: TGTGCCAGCAGTTACGGCCCGAACACCGGGGAGCTGTTTTTT.

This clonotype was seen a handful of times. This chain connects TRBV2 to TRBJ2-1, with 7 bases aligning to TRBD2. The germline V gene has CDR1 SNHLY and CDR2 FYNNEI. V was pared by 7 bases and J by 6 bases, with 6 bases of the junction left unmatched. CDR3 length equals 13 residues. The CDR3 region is CASKGLTFNEQFF. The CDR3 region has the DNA TGTGCCAGCAAGGGACTAACTTTCAATGAGCAGTTCTTC. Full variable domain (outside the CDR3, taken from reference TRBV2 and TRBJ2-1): EPEVTQTPSHQVTQMGQEVILRCVPISNHLYFYWYRQILGQKVEFLVSFYNNEISEKSEIFDDQFSVERPDGSNFTLKIRSTKLEDSAMYFCASKGLTFNEQFFGPGTRLTVL.

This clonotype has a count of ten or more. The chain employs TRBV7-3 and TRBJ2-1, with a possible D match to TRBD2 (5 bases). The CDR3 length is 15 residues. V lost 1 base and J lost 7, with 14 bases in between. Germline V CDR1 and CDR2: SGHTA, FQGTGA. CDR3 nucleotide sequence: TGTGCCAGCAGCTTAAGAACGGGATTAATTAATGAGCAGTTCTTC. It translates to CASSLRTGLINEQFF.

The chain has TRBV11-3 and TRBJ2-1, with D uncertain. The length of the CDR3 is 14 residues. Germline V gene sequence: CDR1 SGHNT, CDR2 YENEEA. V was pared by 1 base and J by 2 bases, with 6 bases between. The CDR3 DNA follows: TGTGCCAGCAGCTTAGGGGATACCTACAATGAGCAGTTCTTC. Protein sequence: CASSLGDTYNEQFF.

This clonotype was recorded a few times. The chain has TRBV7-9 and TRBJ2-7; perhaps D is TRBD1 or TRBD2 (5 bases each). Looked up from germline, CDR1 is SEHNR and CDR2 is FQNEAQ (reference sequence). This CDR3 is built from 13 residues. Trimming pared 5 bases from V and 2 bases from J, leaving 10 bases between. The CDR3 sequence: CASSRDGTYEQYF. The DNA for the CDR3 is TGTGCCAGCAGCCGGGACGGTACCTACGAGCAGTACTTC. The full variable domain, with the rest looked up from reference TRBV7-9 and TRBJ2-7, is DTGVSQNPRHKITKRGQNVTFRCDPISEHNRLYWYRQTLGQGPEFLTYFQNEAQLEKSRLLSDRFSAERPKGSFSTLEIQRTEQGDSAMYLCASSRDGTYEQYFGPGTRLTVT.

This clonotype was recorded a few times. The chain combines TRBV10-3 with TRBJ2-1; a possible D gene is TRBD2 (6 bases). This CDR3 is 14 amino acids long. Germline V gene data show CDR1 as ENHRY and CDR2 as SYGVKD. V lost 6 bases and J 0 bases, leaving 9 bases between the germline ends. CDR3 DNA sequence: TGTGCCATCAGGGGGGGTAGCTCCTACAATGAGCAGTTCTTC. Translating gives CAIRGGSSYNEQFF.

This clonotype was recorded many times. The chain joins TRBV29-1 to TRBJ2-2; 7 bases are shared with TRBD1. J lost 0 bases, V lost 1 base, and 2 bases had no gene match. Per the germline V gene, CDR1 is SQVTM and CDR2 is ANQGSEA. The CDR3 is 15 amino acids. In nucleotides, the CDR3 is TGCAGCGTTGAAGGACAGGGCTCGAACACCGGGGAGCTGTTTTTT. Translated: CSVEGQGSNTGELFF.

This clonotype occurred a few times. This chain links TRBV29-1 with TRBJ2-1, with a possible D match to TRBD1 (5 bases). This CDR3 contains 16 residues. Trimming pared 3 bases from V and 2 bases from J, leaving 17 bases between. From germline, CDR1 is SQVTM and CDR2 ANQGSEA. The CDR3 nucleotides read TGCAGCGTTGAGGGCAGGGTTAGTATAACCTACAATGAGCAGTTCTTC. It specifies CSVEGRVSITYNEQFF.

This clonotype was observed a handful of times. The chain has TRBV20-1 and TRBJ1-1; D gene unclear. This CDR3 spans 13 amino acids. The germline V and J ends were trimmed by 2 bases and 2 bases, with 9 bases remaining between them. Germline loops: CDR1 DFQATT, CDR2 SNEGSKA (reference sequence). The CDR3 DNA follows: TGCAGTGCTAGACCCGTCCAAAACACTGAAGCTTTCTTT. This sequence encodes CSARPVQNTEAFF.

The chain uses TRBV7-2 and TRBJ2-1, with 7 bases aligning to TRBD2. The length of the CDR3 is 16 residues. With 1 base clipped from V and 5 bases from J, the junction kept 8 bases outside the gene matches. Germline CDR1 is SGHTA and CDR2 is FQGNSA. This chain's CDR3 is CASSLGLGTNNNEQFF. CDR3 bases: TGTGCCAGCAGCTTAGGACTCGGGACTAATAACAATGAGCAGTTCTTC.

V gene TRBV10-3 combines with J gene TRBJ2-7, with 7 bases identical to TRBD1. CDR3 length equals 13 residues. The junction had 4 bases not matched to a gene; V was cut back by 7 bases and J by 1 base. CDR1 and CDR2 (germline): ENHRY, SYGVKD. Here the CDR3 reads CAIKRGQSYEQYF. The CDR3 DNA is TGTGCCATCAAGAGGGGACAGTCCTACGAGCAGTACTTC.

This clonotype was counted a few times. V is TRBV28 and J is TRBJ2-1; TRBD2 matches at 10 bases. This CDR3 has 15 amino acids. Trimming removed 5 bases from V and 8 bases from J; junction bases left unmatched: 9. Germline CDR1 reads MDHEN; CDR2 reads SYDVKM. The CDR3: CASSTASGSTHEQFF. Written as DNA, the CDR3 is TGTGCCAGCAGTACGGCTAGCGGGAGTACGCATGAGCAGTTCTTC.

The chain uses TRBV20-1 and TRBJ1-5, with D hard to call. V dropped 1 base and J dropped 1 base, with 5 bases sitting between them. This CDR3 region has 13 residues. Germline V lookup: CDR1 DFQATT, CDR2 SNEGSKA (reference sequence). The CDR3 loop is CSARGPSNQPQHF. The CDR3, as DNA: TGCAGTGCTAGAGGGCCGAGCAATCAGCCCCAGCATTTT.

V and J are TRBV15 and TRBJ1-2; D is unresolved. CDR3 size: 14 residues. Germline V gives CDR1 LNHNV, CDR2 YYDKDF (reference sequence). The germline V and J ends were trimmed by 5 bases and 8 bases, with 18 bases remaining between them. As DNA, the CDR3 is TGTGCCACCAGCTTCCACGGCCTGACTGGCGGCTACACCTTC. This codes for CATSFHGLTGGYTF.

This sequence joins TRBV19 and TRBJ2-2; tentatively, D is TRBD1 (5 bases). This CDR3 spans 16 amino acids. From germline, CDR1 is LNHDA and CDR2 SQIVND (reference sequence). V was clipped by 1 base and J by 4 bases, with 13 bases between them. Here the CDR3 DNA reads TGTGCCAGTAGTATAGTCCAGGGTTTGGGCACCGGGGAGCTGTTTTTT. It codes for CASSIVQGLGTGELFF. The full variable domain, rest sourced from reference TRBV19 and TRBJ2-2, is DGGITQSPKYLFRKEGQNVTLSCEQNLNHDAMYWYRQDPGQGLRLIYYSQIVNDFQKGDIAEGYSVSREKKESFPLTVTSAQKNPTAFYLCASSIVQGLGTGELFFGEGSRLTVL.

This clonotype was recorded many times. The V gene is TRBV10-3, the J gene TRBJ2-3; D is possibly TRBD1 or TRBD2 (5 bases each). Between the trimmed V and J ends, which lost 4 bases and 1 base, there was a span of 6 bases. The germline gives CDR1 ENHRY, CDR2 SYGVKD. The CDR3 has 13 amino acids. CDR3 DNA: TGTGCCATCAGTGTGGGGGGCACAGATACGCAGTATTTT. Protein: CAISVGGTDTQYF.

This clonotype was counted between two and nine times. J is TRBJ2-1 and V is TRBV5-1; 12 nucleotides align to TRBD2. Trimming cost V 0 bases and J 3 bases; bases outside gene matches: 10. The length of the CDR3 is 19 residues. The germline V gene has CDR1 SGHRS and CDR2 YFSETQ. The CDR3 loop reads CASSLASSGGAMGYNEQFF. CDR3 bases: TGCGCCAGCAGCTTGGCCTCTAGCGGGGGGGCCATGGGCTACAATGAGCAGTTCTTC.

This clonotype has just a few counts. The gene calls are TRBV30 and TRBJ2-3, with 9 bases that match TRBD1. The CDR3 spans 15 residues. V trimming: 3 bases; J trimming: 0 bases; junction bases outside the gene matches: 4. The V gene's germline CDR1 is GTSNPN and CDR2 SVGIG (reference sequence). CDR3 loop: CAWSAGQGSTDTQYF. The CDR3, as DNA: TGTGCCTGGAGCGCGGGACAGGGCAGCACAGATACGCAGTATTTT.

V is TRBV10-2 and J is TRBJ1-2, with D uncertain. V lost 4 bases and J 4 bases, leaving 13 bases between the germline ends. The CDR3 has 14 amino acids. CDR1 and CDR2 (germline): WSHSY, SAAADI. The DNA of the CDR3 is TGCGCCAGCAGTGCCCGAATTCGGCGCTATGGCTACACCTTC. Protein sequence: CASSARIRRYGYTF.

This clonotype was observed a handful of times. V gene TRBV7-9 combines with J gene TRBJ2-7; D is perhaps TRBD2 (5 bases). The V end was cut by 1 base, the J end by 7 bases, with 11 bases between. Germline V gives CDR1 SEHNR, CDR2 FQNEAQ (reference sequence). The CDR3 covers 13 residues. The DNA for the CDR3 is TGTGCCAGCAGCTTAGGTACTCCGGGGGAGCAGTACTTC. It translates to CASSLGTPGEQYF.

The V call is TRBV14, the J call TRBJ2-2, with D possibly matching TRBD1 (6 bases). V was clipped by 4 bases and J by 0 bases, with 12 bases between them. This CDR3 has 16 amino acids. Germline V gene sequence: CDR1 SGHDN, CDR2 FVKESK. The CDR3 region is CASSPDRFANTGELFF. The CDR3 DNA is TGTGCCAGCAGCCCTGACAGGTTCGCGAACACCGGGGAGCTGTTTTTT.

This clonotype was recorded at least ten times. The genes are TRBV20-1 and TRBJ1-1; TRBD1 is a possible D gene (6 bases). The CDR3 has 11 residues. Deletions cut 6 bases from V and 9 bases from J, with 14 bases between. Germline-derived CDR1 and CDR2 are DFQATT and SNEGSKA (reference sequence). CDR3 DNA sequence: TGCAGTGCGCCGACAGGATCTAAAGCTTTCTTT. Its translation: CSAPTGSKAFF.

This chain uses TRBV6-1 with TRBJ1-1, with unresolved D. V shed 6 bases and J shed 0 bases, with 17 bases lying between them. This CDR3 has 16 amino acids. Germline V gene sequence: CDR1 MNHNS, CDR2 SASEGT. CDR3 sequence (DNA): TGTGCCAGCAGCCTTGGGAGGACGACCATGAACACTGAAGCTTTCTTT. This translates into CASSLGRTTMNTEAFF.

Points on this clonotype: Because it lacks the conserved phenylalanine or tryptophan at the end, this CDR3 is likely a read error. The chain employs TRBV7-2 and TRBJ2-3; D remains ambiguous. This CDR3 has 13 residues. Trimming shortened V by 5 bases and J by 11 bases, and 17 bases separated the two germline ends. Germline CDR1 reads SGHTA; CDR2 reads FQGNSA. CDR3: CASSPSSRREQYS. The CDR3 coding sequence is TGTGCCAGCAGCCCCTCGTCCCGGAGAGAGCAGTATTCT.

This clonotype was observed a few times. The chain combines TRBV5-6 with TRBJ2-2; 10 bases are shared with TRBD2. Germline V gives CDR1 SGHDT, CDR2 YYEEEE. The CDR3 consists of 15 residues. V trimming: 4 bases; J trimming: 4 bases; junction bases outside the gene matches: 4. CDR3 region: CASSLSGRPTGELFF. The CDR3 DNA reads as TGTGCCAGCAGCCTTAGCGGGAGGCCCACCGGGGAGCTGTTTTTT.

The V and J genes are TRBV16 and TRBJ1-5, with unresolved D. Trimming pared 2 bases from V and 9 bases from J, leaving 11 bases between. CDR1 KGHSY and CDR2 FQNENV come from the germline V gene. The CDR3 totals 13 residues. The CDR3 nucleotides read TGTGCCAGCAGCCAAGTTCTTAGCTGGCCCCAGCATTTT. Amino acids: CASSQVLSWPQHF.

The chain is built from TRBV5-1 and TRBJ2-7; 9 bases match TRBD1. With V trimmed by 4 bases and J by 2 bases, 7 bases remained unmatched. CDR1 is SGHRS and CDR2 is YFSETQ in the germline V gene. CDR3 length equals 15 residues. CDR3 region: CASSVTTGGTYEQYF. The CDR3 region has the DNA TGCGCCAGCAGCGTAACGACAGGGGGGACCTACGAGCAGTACTTC.

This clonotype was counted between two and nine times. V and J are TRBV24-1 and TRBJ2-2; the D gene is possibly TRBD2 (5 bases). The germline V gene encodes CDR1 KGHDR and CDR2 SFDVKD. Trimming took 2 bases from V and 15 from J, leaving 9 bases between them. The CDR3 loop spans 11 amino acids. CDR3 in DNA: TGTGCCACCAGTGATTCGGGAAGGATGTTTTTT. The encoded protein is CATSDSGRMFF.

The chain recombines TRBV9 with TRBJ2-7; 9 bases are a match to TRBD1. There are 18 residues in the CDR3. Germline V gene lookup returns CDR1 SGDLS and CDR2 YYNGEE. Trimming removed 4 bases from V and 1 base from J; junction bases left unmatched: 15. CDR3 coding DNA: TGTGCCAGCAGCCCTAAGGGGAGGGGGACAGGGCGTTCCTACGAGCAGTACTTC. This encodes CASSPKGRGTGRSYEQYF. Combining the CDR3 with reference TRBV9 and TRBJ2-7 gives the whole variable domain DSGVTQTPKHLITATGQRVTLRCSPRSGDLSVYWYQQSLDQGLQFLIQYYNGEERAKGNILERFSAQQFPDLHSELNLSSLELGDSALYFCASSPKGRGTGRSYEQYFGPGTRLTVT.

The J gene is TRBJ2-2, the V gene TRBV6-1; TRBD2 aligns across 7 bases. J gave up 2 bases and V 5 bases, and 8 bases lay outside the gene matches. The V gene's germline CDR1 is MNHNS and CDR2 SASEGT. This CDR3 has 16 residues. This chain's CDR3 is CASSPQGLPNTGELFF. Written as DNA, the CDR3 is TGTGCCAGCAGTCCCCAGGGACTACCTAACACCGGGGAGCTGTTTTTT.